A single sample is the source of the 10 T cell receptor beta chains below, sequenced in a study of blood T cell repertoires in COVID-19. The repertoire was sequenced with immunoSEQ multiplex PCR; TCRdb's copy has only in-frame clones and lacks some. This sample has some 150,000 clones; around 90% occur once, and the top ten carry roughly 4.5%. The sample comprised peripheral blood. These TCRs come from a woman aged 60-70 years with active or convalescent COVID-19.

The rearrangement joins TRBV6-5 to TRBJ1-2; D remains unclear. This CDR3 spans 12 amino acids. Between the trimmed V and J ends, which lost 11 bases and 3 bases, there was a span of 13 bases. Germline lookup yields CDR1 MNHEY and CDR2 SVGAGI. CDR3 residues: CAHGRIDYGYTF. In nucleotides, the CDR3 is TGTGCCCACGGCAGGATTGACTATGGCTACACCTTC.

The chain carries TRBV6-5 and TRBJ2-7, with 7 bases that match TRBD1. CDR1 and CDR2 (germline): MNHEY, SVGAGI. This CDR3 spans 14 amino acids. Trimming cost V 5 bases and J 9 bases; bases outside gene matches: 13. CDR3 sequence reads: CASSSPGPAGGQYF. The CDR3 region has the DNA TGTGCCAGCAGTAGTCCGGGGCCAGCAGGGGGGCAGTACTTC.

The chain is built from TRBV10-1 and TRBJ2-7; a possible D gene is TRBD1 (7 bases). In germline, CDR1 is WNHNN, CDR2 SYGVQD (reference sequence). The CDR3 runs to 14 residues. V was cut by 4 bases and J by 7 bases, with 17 bases left in between. This CDR3 is CASSGDSQAGEQYF. The CDR3, as DNA: TGCGCCAGCAGTGGGGACAGCCAAGCGGGTGAGCAGTACTTC.

The genes are TRBV11-3 and TRBJ2-7, with TRBD1 matching over 8 bases. Trimming at V came to 4 bases and at J to 6 bases, leaving 2 bases not matched to a gene. The CDR3 covers 12 residues. Per germline, CDR1 SGHNT and CDR2 YENEEA. The CDR3 nucleotides are TGTGCCAGCAGCTCCGACAGGGGCGAGCAGTACTTC. Amino acid sequence: CASSSDRGEQYF.

The chain joins TRBV4-3 to TRBJ2-2; 9 bases line up with TRBD1. The CDR3 extends over 14 amino acids. In germline, CDR1 is LGHNA, CDR2 YSLEER. J gave up 7 bases and V 4 bases, and 4 bases lay outside the gene matches. The CDR3 loop is CASSRGQGGGELFF. DNA of the CDR3: TGCGCCAGCAGCCGGGGACAGGGCGGCGGGGAGCTGTTTTTT.

This chain uses TRBV4-2 with TRBJ1-4, with 9 bases fitting TRBD1. The J segment lost 7 bases and the V segment lost 4 bases, leaving 7 bases of the junction unmatched. This CDR3 has 15 amino acids. From germline, CDR1 is LGHNA and CDR2 YNFKEQ. The CDR3 protein is CASSLTGTGREKLFF. CDR3 nucleotides: TGTGCCAGCAGCCTAACCGGGACAGGGCGTGAAAAACTGTTTTTT.

This clone has a handful of counts. The chain has TRBV3-1 (or the pseudogene TRBV3-2) and TRBJ2-3; 8 nucleotides agree with TRBD2. V shed 3 bases and J 9 bases; nucleotides not matched to a gene: 17. This CDR3 spans 17 amino acids. Germline V gives CDR1 LGHDT, CDR2 YNNKEL (reference sequence). CDR3 residues: CASSHIAGPGRGVTQYF. DNA of the CDR3: TGTGCCAGCAGCCACATAGCGGGGCCGGGGCGGGGAGTGACGCAGTATTTT.

This clone was found once. The chain links TRBV7-3 to TRBJ2-1; 9 bases map to TRBD2. V shed 5 bases, J shed 5 bases, and the junction held 10 bases outside the gene matches. This CDR3 region has 16 residues. Per the germline V gene, CDR1 is SGHTA and CDR2 is FQGTGA. CDR3 DNA sequence: TGTGCCAGCAGCCCCGAACAGCGGGGGGCCCACAATGAGCAGTTCTTC. This gives the protein CASSPEQRGAHNEQFF.

This clone was seen just once. V is TRBV7-3 and J is TRBJ1-1; 7 nucleotides agree with TRBD1. Per germline, CDR1 SGHTA and CDR2 FQGTGA. The trim removed 10 bases at V and 1 base at J, leaving 6 bases unmatched. The CDR3 covers 13 residues. The CDR3 DNA reads TGTGCCACTAAGGGACAGCCGAACACTGAAGCTTTCTTT. Its protein is CATKGQPNTEAFF.

The chain couples TRBV7-2 to TRBJ2-7, with a possible D match to TRBD1 (6 bases). V lost 1 base to trimming and J lost 2 bases, with 12 bases between them. Germline CDR1 reads SGHTA; CDR2 reads FQGNSA. This CDR3 is built from 15 residues. Here the CDR3 DNA reads TGTGCCAGCAGCTTAGGTGGCAGGGGAACCTACGAGCAGTACTTC. Protein sequence: CASSLGGRGTYEQYF.